Below are 9 T cell receptor beta chains sequenced from a single sample in a study of identical twins. TCRdb independently ran MiXCR on the 5' RACE reads; one entry per CDR3 protein. The data contain some 500,000 distinct CDR3 sequences, 13% to 15% of them singletons. The data also belong to a second study, concerning yellow fever vaccine responses in identical twins.

Sequenced material: CD4+ T cells sorted from blood. The receptors shown here come from a woman between 18 and 30 years old in good health.

This clonotype was found a few times. The rearrangement joins TRBV6-6 to TRBJ2-7; D is unresolved. V was trimmed by 11 bases and J by 4 bases, leaving 15 bases between them. Germline lookup yields CDR1 MNHNY and CDR2 SVGAGI (reference sequence). The length of the CDR3 is 12 residues. The CDR3 is CAVGGIGYEQYF. The CDR3 nucleotides read TGTGCCGTCGGCGGCATTGGATACGAGCAGTACTTC.

This clonotype occurred a few times. V is TRBV6-2 or TRBV6-3 and J is TRBJ2-1, with D tentatively TRBD2 (6 bases). Trimming cost V 6 bases and J 8 bases, with 11 bases left between them. The CDR3 length is 12 residues. Germline V gives CDR1 MNHEY, CDR2 SVGEGT. CDR3 residues: CASRIRRDEQFF. The CDR3 bases are TGTGCCAGCAGGATAAGGAGGGATGAGCAGTTCTTC.

About this clonotype itself: A read error may explain this, as a much larger clone is one base away. The CDR3 loop reads CASTAEPGAQEIQYF. Written as DNA, the CDR3 is TGTGCCAGCACCGCGGAGCCAGGGGCCCAAGAGATCCAGTACTTC. The gene calls are TRBV12-3 or TRBV12-4 and TRBJ2-5, with a tentative D call TRBD1 (6 bases). The CDR3 loop spans 15 amino acids.

As DNA, the CDR3 is TGTGCCAGCAGTGAGACAGGGGGCCTTGAAGCTTTCTTT. Its protein is CASSETGGLEAFF. This chain connects TRBV25-1 to TRBJ1-1; TRBD1 matches 10 bases. This CDR3 contains 13 residues. The V and J ends lost 3 bases and 7 bases, in that order; junction bases with no gene match: 2. Germline V gene lookup returns CDR1 MGHDK and CDR2 SYGVNS.

This chain links TRBV6-6 with TRBJ2-3, with D possibly matching TRBD2 (5 bases). Looked up from germline, CDR1 is MNHNY and CDR2 is SVGAGI (reference sequence). This CDR3 comprises 12 residues. The V gene lost 5 bases and the J gene lost 5 bases, with 8 bases spanning the gap. DNA of the CDR3: TGTGCCAGCAGTGATACTAGAGATACGCAGTATTTT. Protein: CASSDTRDTQYF.

This clonotype was seen a few times. The chain combines TRBV11-1 with TRBJ1-1; no reliable D call. Germline CDR1 is SGHAT and CDR2 is FQDESV (reference sequence). The CDR3 runs 14 residues. Trimming cost V 6 bases and J 0 bases, with 11 bases left between them. CDR3 sequence: CASSREEMNTEAFF. In DNA form, the CDR3 reads TGTGCCAGCAGTCGTGAGGAAATGAACACTGAAGCTTTCTTT.

The CDR3 loop is CASSQDRVYGEQYF. In DNA, the CDR3 is TGCGCCAGCAGCCAGGACAGGGTGTATGGCGAGCAGTACTTC. The rearrangement joins TRBV5-1 to TRBJ2-7; 8 nucleotides match TRBD1. Germline V lookup: CDR1 SGHRS, CDR2 YFSETQ. The CDR3 is 14 residues long. Unmatched junction bases numbered 9, after V lost 4 bases and J lost 6 bases.

The genes are TRBV10-3 and TRBJ2-2, with 14 bases lining up with TRBD2. Germline CDR1 reads ENHRY; CDR2 reads SYGVKD. V was clipped by 7 bases and J by 7 bases; unmatched bases: 2. The CDR3 has 14 amino acids. The CDR3 region is CAITGTSGSGELFF. In DNA form, the CDR3 reads TGTGCCATCACCGGGACTAGCGGGAGCGGGGAGCTGTTTTTT.

This clonotype was observed a few times. The chain recombines TRBV7-8 with TRBJ1-5; D gene unclear. Germline V CDR1 and CDR2: SGHVS, FQNEAQ. Trimming took 4 bases from V and 3 from J, leaving 13 bases between them. The CDR3 totals 15 residues. DNA of the CDR3: TGTGCCAGCAGCTCAGCCGGCAGGACCAATCAGCCCCAGCATTTT. Translation: CASSSAGRTNQPQHF. The full variable domain, in which reference TRBV7-8 and TRBJ1-5 provide the parts outside the CDR3, is GAGVSQSPRYKVAKRGQDVALRCDPISGHVSLFWYQQALGQGPEFLTYFQNEAQLDKSGLPSDRFFAERPEGSVSTLKIQRTQQEDSAVYLCASSSAGRTNQPQHFGDGTRLSIL.